This T cell receptor (beta chain) was recovered during a study of post-analysis software for immune sequencing data. Study-wide background: Patients with relapsing-remitting, secondary progressive and progressive-relapsing multiple sclerosis courses were all represented.

The authors incorporated unique molecular identifiers into the TCR beta cDNA libraries. TCRdb analysed the PCR reads with MiXCR anew, one entry per CDR3 protein. Here the sample spans some 370,000 distinct CDR3 sequences, approximately 33% being singletons. This clonotype was counted only a few times. Its antigen is currently unknown. Study observations and caveats: Strong same-batch co-clustering of samples appeared with F measure clustering.

Material: blood. The clonotype originates from a girl aged 10 to 17 with multiple sclerosis.

The chain's CDR3 is CASSSYGSGGGNEQFF. The DNA for the CDR3 is TGTGCCAGCAGCTCCTACGGAAGCGGGGGGGGGAATGAGCAGTTCTTC. This chain uses TRBV5-4 with TRBJ2-1; 10 nucleotides agree with TRBD2. V dropped 3 bases and J dropped 7; count of bases not matched to a gene: 10. CDR3 size: 16 residues. Germline lookup yields CDR1 SGHNT and CDR2 YYREEE (reference sequence).